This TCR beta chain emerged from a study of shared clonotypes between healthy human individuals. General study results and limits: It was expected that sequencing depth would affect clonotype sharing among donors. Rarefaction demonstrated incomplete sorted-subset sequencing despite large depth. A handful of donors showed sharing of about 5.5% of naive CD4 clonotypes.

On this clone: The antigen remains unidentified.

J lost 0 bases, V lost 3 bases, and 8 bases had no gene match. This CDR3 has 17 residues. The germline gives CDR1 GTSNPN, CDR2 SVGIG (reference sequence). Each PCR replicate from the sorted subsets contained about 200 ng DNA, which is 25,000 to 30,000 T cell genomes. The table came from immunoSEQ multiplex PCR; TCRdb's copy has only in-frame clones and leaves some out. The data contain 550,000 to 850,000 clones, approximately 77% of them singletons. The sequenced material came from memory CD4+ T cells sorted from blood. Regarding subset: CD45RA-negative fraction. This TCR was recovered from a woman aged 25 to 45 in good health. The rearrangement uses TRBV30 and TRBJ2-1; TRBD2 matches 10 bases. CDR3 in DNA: TGTGCCTGGAGGGGTAGCGGGAGGCCGAGCTCCTACAATGAGCAGTTCTTC. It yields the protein CAWRGSGRPSSYNEQFF.